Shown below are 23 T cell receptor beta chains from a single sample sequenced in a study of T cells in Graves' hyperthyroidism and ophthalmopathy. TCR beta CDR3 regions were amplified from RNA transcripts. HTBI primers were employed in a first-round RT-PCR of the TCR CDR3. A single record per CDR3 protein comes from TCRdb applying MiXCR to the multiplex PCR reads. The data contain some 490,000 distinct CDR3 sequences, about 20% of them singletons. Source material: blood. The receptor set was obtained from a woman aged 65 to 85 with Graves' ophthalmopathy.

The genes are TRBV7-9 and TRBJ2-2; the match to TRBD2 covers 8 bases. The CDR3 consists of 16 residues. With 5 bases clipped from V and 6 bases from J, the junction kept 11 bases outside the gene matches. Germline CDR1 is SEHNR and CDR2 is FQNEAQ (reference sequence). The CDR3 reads CASSLGLAPGAGELFF. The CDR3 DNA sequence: TGTGCCAGCAGCCTTGGACTAGCCCCAGGGGCCGGGGAGCTGTTTTTT.

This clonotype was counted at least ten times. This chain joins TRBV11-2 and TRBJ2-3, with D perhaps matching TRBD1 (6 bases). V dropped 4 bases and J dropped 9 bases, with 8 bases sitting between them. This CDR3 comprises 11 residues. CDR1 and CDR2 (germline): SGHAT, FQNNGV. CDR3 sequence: CASSSGQTQYF. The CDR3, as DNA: TGTGCCAGCAGCTCGGGACAAACGCAGTATTTT.

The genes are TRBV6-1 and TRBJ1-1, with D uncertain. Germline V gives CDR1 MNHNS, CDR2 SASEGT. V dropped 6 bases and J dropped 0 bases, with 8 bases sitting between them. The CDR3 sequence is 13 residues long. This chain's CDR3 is CASRRTMNTEAFF. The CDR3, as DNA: TGTGCCAGCAGGAGAACTATGAACACTGAAGCTTTCTTT.

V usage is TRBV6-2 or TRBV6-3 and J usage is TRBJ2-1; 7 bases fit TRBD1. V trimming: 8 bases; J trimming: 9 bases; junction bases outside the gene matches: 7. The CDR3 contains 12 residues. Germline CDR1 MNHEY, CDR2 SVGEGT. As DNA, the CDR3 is TGTGCCAGCGTAAGACAGGGTCCTGAGCAGTTCTTC. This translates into CASVRQGPEQFF.

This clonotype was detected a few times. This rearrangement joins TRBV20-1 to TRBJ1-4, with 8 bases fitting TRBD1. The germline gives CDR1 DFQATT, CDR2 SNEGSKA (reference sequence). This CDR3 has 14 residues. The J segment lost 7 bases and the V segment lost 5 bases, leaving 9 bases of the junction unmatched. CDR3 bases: TGCAGTGCTTCGTCCGGGACAGGAGCTGAAAAACTGTTTTTT. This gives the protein CSASSGTGAEKLFF.

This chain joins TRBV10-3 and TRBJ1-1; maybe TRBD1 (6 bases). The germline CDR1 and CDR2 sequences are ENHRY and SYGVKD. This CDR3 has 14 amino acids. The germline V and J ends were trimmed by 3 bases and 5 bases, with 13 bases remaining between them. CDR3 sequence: CAISDSQGRTEAFF. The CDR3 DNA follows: TGTGCCATCAGTGATTCACAGGGTCGGACTGAAGCTTTCTTT.

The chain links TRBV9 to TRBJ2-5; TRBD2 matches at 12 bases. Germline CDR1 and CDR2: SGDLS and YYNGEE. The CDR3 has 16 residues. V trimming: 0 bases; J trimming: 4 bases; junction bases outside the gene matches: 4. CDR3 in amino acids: CASSVGLAGGRETQYF. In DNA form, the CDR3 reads TGTGCCAGCAGCGTAGGTCTAGCGGGAGGGAGAGAGACCCAGTACTTC.

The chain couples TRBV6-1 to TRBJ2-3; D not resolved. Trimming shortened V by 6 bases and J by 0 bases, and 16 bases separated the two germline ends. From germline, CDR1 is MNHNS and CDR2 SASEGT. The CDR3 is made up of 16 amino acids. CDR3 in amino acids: CASRSPRVTSTDTQYF. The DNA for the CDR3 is TGTGCCAGCAGGAGCCCTCGGGTTACTAGCACAGATACGCAGTATTTT.

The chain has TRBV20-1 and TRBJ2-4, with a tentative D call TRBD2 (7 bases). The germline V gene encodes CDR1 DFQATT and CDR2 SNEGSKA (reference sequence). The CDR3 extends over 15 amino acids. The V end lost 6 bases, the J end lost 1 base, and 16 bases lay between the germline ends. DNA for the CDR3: TGCAGTGCAAAGACGGGGGGCTCGGCCAAAAACATTCAGTACTTC. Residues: CSAKTGGSAKNIQYF.

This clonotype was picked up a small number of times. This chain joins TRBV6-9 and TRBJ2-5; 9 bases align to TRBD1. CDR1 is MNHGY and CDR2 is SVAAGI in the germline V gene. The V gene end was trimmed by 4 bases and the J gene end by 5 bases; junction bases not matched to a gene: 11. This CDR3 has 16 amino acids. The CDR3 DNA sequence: TGTGCCAGCAGTTCCAGGACAGGGGTCAGAGGGGAGACCCAGTACTTC. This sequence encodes CASSSRTGVRGETQYF.

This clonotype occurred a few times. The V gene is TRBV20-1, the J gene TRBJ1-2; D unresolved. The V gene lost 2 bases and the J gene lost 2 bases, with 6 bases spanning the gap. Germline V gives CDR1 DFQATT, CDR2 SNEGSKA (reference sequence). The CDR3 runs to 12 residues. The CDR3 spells CSARNPNYGYTF. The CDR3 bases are TGCAGTGCTAGAAATCCCAACTATGGCTACACCTTC.

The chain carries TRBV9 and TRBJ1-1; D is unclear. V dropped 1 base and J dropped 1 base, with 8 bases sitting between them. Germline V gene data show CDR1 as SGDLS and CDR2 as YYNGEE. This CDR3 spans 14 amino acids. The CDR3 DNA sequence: TGTGCCAGCAGCGTACTAGGTGGGAACACTGAAGCTTTCTTT. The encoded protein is CASSVLGGNTEAFF. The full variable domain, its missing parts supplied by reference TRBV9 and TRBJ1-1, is DSGVTQTPKHLITATGQRVTLRCSPRSGDLSVYWYQQSLDQGLQFLIQYYNGEERAKGNILERFSAQQFPDLHSELNLSSLELGDSALYFCASSVLGGNTEAFFGQGTRLTVV.

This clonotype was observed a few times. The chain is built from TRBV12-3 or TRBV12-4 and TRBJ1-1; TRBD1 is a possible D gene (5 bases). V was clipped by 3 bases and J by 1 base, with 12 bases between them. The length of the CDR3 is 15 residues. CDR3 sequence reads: CASSLWDAGNTEAFF. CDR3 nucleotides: TGTGCCAGCAGTTTGTGGGACGCCGGGAACACTGAAGCTTTCTTT.

The CDR3 region has the DNA TGTGCCAGCAGCTTAAGGTCAGGGGGCAAGACCCAGTACTTC. Protein: CASSLRSGGKTQYF. This rearrangement joins TRBV7-2 to TRBJ2-5; 8 bases line up with TRBD1. This CDR3 spans 14 amino acids. Germline V gives CDR1 SGHTA, CDR2 FQGNSA. After removal of 2 bases from V and 6 bases from J, the junction contained 5 bases not matched to a gene.

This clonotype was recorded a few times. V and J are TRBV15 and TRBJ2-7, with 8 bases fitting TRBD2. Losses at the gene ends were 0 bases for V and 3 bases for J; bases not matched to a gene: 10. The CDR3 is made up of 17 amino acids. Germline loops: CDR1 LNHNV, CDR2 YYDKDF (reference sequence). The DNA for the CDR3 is TGTGCCACCAGCAGAGATCTCACGGGAGGGGTAGACTACGAGCAGTACTTC. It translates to CATSRDLTGGVDYEQYF.

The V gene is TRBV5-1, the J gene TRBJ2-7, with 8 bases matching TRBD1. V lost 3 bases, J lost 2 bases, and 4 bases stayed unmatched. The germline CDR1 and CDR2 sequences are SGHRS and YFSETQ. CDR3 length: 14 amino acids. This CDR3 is CASSSGQDTYEQYF. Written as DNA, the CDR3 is TGCGCCAGCAGCTCGGGACAGGATACCTACGAGCAGTACTTC.

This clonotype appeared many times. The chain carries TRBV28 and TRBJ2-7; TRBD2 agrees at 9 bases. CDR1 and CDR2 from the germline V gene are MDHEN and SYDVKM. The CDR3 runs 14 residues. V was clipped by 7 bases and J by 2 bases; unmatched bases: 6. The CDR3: CASMILAGAYEQYF. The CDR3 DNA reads TGTGCCAGCATGATTTTAGCGGGAGCCTACGAGCAGTACTTC. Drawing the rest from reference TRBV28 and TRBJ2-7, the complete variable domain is DVKVTQSSRYLVKRTGEKVFLECVQDMDHENMFWYRQDPGLGLRLIYFSYDVKMKEKGDIPEGYSVSREKKERFSLILESASTNQTSMYLCASMILAGAYEQYFGPGTRLTVT.

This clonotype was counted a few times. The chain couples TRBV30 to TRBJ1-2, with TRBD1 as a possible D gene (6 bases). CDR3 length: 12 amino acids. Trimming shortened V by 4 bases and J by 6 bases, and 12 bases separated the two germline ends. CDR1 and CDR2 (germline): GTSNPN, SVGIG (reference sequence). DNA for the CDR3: TGTGCCTGGAATCTGGGGGCGAATGGCTACACCTTC. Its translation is CAWNLGANGYTF.

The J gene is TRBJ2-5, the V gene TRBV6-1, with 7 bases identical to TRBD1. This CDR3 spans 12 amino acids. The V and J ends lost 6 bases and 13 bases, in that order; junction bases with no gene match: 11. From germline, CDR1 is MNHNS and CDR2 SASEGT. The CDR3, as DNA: TGTGCCAGCAGACCCGCCGCAGGGGGTTCGTACTTC. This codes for CASRPAAGGSYF.

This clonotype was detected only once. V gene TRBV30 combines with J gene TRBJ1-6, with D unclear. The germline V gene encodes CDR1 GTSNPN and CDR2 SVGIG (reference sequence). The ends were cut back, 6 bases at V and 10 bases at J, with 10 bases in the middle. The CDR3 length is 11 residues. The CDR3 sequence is CACRYGSPLHF. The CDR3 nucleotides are TGTGCCTGTAGATACGGATCACCCCTCCACTTT.

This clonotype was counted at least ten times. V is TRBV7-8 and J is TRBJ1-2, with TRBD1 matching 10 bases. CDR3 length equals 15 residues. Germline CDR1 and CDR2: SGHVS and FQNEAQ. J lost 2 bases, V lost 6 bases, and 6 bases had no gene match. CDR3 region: CASSYRDRGNYGYTF. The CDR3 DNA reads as TGTGCCAGCAGTTACCGGGACAGGGGCAACTATGGCTACACCTTC.

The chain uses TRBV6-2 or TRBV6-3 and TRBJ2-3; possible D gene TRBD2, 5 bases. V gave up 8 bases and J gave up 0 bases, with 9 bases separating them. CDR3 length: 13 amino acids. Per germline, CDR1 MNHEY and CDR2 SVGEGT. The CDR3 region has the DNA TGTGCCAGCCGACTAACTAGCACAGATACGCAGTATTTT. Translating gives CASRLTSTDTQYF.

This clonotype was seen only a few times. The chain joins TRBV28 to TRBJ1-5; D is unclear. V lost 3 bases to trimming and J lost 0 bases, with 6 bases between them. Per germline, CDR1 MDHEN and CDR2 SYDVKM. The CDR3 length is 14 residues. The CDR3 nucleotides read TGTGCCAGCAGTTTGCTGAGTAGCAATCAGCCCCAGCATTTT. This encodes CASSLLSSNQPQHF.